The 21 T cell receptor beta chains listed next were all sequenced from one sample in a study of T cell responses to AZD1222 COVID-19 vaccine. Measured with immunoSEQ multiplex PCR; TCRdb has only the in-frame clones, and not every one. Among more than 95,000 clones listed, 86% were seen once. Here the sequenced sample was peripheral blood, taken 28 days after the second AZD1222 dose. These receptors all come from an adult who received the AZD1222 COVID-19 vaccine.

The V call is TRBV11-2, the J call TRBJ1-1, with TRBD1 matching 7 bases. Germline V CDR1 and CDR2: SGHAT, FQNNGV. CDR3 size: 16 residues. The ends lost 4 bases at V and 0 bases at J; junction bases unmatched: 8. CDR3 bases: TGTGCCAGCAGCTCGGGGACAGAGATGATGAACACTGAAGCTTTCTTT. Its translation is CASSSGTEMMNTEAFF.

CDR3 residues: CASSQDLSRADTEAFF. For the CDR3, the DNA is TGCGCCAGCAGCCAAGATCTATCCAGGGCGGACACTGAAGCTTTCTTT. The chain carries TRBV4-1 and TRBJ1-1, with D possibly matching TRBD1 (5 bases). Germline assignment: CDR1 MGHRA and CDR2 YSYEKL. The length of the CDR3 is 16 residues. Trimming shortened V by 0 bases and J by 3 bases, and 14 bases separated the two germline ends.

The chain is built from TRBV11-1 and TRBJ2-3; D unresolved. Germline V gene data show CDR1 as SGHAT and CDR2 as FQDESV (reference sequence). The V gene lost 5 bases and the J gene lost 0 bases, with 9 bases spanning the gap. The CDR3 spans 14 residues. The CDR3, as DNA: TGTGCCAGCAGCCCTCGGGCTAGCACAGATACGCAGTATTTT. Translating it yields CASSPRASTDTQYF.

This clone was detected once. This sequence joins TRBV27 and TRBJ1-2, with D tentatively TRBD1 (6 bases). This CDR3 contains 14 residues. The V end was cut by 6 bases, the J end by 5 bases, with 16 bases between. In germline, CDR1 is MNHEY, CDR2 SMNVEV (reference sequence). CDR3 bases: TGTGCCAGCAGCCTCACGACGAGGGGGTATGGCTACACCTTC. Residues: CASSLTTRGYGYTF.

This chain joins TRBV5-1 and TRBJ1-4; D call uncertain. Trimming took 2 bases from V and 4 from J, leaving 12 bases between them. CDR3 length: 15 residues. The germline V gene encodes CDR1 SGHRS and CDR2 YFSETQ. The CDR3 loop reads CASSFRGSGNEKLFF. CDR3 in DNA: TGCGCCAGCAGCTTTCGTGGGTCGGGTAATGAAAAACTGTTTTTT.

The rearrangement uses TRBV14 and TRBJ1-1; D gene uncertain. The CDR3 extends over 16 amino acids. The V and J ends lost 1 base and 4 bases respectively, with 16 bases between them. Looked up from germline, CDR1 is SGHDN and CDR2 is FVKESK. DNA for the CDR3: TGTGCCAGCAGCCAAGTATCACGGACTAGAAGCACTGAAGCTTTCTTT. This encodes CASSQVSRTRSTEAFF.

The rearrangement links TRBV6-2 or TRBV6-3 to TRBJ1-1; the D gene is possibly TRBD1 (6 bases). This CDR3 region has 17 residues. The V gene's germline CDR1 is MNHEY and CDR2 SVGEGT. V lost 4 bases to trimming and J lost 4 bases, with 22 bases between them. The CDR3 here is CASSSPIFQTGPTEAFF. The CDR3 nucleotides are TGTGCCAGCAGTTCCCCAATTTTTCAGACAGGTCCCACTGAAGCTTTCTTT.

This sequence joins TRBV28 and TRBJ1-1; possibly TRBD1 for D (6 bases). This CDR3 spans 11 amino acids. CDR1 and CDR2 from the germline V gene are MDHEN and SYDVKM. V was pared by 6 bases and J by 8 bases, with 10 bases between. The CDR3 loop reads CASRRTGEAFF. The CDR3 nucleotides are TGTGCCAGCAGACGTACAGGGGAAGCTTTCTTT.

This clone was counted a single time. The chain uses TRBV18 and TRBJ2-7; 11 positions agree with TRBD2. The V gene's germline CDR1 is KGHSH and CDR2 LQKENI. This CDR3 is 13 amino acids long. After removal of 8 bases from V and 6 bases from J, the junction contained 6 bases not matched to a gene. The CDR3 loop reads CASQLAGAFEQYF. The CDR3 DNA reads TGTGCCAGCCAACTAGCGGGAGCGTTCGAGCAGTACTTC.

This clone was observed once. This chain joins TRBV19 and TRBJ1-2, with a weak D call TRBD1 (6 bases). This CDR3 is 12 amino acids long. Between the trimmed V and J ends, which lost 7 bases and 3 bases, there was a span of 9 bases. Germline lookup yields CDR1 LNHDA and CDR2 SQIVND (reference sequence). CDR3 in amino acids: CASIRGDYGYTF. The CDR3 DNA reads TGTGCCAGTATCAGGGGCGACTATGGCTACACCTTC.

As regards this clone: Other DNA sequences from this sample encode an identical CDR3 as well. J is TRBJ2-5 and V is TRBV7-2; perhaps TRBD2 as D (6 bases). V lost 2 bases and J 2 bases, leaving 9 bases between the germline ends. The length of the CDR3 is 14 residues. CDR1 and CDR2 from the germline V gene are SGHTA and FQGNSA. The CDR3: CASSLSRGQETQYF. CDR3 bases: TGTGCCAGCAGCTTATCCCGGGGGCAAGAGACCCAGTACTTC. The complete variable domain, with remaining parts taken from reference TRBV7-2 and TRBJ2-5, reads GAGVSQSPSNKVTEKGKDVELRCDPISGHTALYWYRQSLGQGLEFLIYFQGNSAPDKSGLPSDRFSAERTGGSVSTLTIQRTQQEDSAVYLCASSLSRGQETQYFGPGTRLLVL.

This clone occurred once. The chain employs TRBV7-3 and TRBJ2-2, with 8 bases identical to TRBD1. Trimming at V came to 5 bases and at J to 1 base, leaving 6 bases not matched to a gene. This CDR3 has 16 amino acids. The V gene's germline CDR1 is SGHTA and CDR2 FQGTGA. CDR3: CASSPRTGMNTGELFF. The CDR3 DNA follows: TGTGCCAGCAGCCCGAGGACAGGGATGAACACCGGGGAGCTGTTTTTT. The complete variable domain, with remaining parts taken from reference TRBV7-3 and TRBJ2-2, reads GAGVSQTPSNKVTEKGKYVELRCDPISGHTALYWYRQSLGQGPEFLIYFQGTGAADDSGLPNDRFFAVRPEGSVSTLKIQRTERGDSAVYLCASSPRTGMNTGELFFGEGSRLTVL.

The CDR3: CASSSQGRGGRETQYF. As DNA, the CDR3 is TGCGCCAGCAGCTCCCAAGGGCGGGGGGGAAGAGAGACCCAGTACTTC. This sequence joins TRBV5-1 and TRBJ2-5, with TRBD2 matching 9 bases. This CDR3 spans 16 amino acids. The V gene end was trimmed by 3 bases and the J gene end by 4 bases; junction bases not matched to a gene: 10. Germline CDR1 reads SGHRS; CDR2 reads YFSETQ.

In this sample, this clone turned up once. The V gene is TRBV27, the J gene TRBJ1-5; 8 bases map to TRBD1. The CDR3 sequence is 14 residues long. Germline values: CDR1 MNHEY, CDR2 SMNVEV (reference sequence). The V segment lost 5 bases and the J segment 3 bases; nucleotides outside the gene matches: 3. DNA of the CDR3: TGTGCCAGCAGTCCGGACAGGGACAATCAGCCCCAGCATTTT. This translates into CASSPDRDNQPQHF.

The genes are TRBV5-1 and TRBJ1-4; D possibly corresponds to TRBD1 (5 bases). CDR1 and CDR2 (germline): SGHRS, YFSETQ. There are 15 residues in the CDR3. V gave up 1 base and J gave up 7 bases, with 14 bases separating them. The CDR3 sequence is CASSLNPRAGEKLFF. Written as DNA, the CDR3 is TGCGCCAGCAGCTTGAATCCCAGGGCCGGTGAAAAACTGTTTTTT.

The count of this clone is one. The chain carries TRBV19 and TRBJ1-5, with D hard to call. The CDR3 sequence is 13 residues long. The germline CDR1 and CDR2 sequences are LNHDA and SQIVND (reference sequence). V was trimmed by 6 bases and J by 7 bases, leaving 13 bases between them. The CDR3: CASRRQDGQPQHF. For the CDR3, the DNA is TGTGCCAGTAGAAGGCAGGATGGCCAGCCCCAGCATTTT.

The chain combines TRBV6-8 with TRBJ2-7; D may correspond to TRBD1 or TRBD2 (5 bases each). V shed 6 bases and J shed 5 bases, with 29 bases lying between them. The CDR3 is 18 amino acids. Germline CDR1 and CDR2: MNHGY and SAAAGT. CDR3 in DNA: TGTGCCAGCAGACACCCCACTAGGGTAGGGGATATTTTGCACGAGCAGTACTTC. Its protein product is CASRHPTRVGDILHEQYF.

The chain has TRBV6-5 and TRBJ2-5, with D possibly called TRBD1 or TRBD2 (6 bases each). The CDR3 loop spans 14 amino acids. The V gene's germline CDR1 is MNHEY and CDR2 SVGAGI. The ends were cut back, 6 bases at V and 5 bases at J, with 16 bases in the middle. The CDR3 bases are TGTGCCAGCAGCCGAAACAGGGCGGGGGAGACCCAGTACTTC. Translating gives CASSRNRAGETQYF.

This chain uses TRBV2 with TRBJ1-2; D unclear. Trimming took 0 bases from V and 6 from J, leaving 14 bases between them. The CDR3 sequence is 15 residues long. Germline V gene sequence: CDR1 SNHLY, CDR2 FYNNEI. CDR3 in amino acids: CASSEAERRRNGYTF. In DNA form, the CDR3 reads TGTGCCAGCAGTGAAGCTGAACGGCGGCGGAATGGCTACACCTTC.

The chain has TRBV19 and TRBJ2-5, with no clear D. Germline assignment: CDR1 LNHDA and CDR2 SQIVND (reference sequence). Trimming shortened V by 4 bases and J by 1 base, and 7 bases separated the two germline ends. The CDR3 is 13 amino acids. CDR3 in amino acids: CASSTAAQETQYF. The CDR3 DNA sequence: TGTGCCAGTAGTACGGCGGCCCAAGAGACCCAGTACTTC. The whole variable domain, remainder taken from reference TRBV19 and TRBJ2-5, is DGGITQSPKYLFRKEGQNVTLSCEQNLNHDAMYWYRQDPGQGLRLIYYSQIVNDFQKGDIAEGYSVSREKKESFPLTVTSAQKNPTAFYLCASSTAAQETQYFGPGTRLLVL.

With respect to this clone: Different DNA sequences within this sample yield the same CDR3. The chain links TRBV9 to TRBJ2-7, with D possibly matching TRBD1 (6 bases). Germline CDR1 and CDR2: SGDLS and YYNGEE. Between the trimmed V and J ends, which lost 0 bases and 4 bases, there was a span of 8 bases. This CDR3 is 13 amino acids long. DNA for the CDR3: TGTGCCAGCAGCGTAGCACAGGGTTACGAGCAGTACTTC. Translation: CASSVAQGYEQYF.